This TCR beta chain was sequenced for a study of blood T cell repertoires in COVID-19. Study background: Sites across the United States, Italy and Spain contributed samples from acute and convalescent COVID-19. From T cells, B-cell-depleted T cells, or PBMCs came the material, which was cDNA or gDNA.

The CDR3 sequence is 12 residues long. V lost 5 bases and J lost 7, with 10 bases in between. Germline V gene sequence: CDR1 SGHTA, CDR2 FQGNSA. Sequenced by immunoSEQ multiplex PCR; TCRdb stores in-frame clones only, minus some. This sample has 410,000 or so clones, with approximately 89% found just once. The V gene is TRBV7-2, the J gene TRBJ2-3, with TRBD1 as a possible D gene (5 bases). Sequenced input: peripheral blood. The TCR comes from a woman between 40 and 55 years old with COVID-19, enrolled during active disease. CDR3 sequence: CASSQGHHTQYF. CDR3 coding DNA: TGTGCCAGCAGCCAGGGCCACCATACGCAGTATTTT.